The 26 T cell receptor beta chains listed next were all sequenced from one sample in a study of T cell repertoires in cytomegalovirus infection. TCRdb re-analysed the reads in MiXCR, keeping a single row per CDR3 protein. The sample contains some 350,000 distinct CDR3 sequences, roughly 18% of which appear only once. Sequenced input: PBMCs. The receptors originated from a human donor in good health (CMV status not recorded). Some clones in this sample may be carry-over from other donors' samples.

This clonotype was picked up a small number of times. This chain links TRBV12-3 or TRBV12-4 with TRBJ2-1, with D perhaps TRBD1 (6 bases). This CDR3 region has 16 residues. Deletions cut 5 bases from V and 0 bases from J, with 14 bases between. The CDR3 spells CASSLGALLSYNEQFF. The CDR3, as DNA: TGTGCCAGCAGTCTGGGGGCTTTACTCTCCTACAATGAGCAGTTCTTC.

The CDR3 DNA reads as TGCGCCAGCAGCTTGATGAGAGAGAACACTGAAGCTTTCTTT. It encodes CASSLMRENTEAFF. V gene TRBV5-1 combines with J gene TRBJ1-1; D uncertain. Trimming removed 1 base at V and 1 base at J, with 8 bases between. Germline V CDR1 and CDR2: SGHRS, YFSETQ. The CDR3 spans 14 residues.

Points on this clonotype: A read error may be the cause here, since a much bigger clone is one base away. The genes are TRBV12-3 or TRBV12-4 and TRBJ2-4, with D unclear. CDR3 length: 12 amino acids. Trimming shortened V by 3 bases and J by 6 bases, and 6 bases separated the two germline ends. The CDR3 region is CASSFARNIQYF. DNA of the CDR3: TGTGCCAGCAGTTTCGCTCGAAACATTCAGTACTTC.

The J gene is TRBJ2-1, the V gene TRBV4-1; D is uncertain. Germline V lookup: CDR1 MGHRA, CDR2 YSYEKL. The CDR3 length is 11 residues. Trimming pared 1 base from V and 10 bases from J, leaving 5 bases between. CDR3 bases: TGCGCCAGCAGCCAAGTCAGGGAGCAGTTCTTC. The encoded protein is CASSQVREQFF.

The V gene is TRBV4-3, the J gene TRBJ2-7, with D possibly being TRBD2 (5 bases). The CDR3 contains 15 residues. CDR1 LGHNA and CDR2 YSLEER come from the germline V gene. Trimming took 3 bases from V and 3 from J, leaving 15 bases between them. Written as DNA, the CDR3 is TGCGCCAGCAGCCAGATGAGCGGAAAGAACTACGAGCAGTACTTC. It codes for CASSQMSGKNYEQYF.

In its sample, this clonotype was seen a few times. The chain uses TRBV29-1 and TRBJ1-4; D ambiguous. V was clipped by 4 bases and J by 2 bases, with 5 bases between them. This CDR3 is built from 12 residues. Per the germline V gene, CDR1 is SQVTM and CDR2 is ANQGSEA. The CDR3 protein is CSVVLTNEKLFF. The CDR3 nucleotides are TGCAGCGTTGTCCTCACTAATGAAAAACTGTTTTTT.

This clonotype was observed many times. The chain uses TRBV7-2 and TRBJ1-6; 8 bases map to TRBD1. V lost 5 bases, J lost 15 bases, and 15 bases stayed unmatched. The V gene's germline CDR1 is SGHTA and CDR2 FQGNSA. CDR3 length equals 15 residues. The CDR3 reads CASSEPLGAGGLLHF. Written as DNA, the CDR3 is TGTGCCAGCAGCGAGCCCCTGGGAGCAGGGGGCCTCCTCCACTTT.

This clonotype was picked up many times. This chain uses TRBV12-3 or TRBV12-4 with TRBJ2-5, with D unresolved. This CDR3 region has 14 residues. V gave up 5 bases and J gave up 0 bases, with 10 bases separating them. The CDR3 sequence: CASSPAKDQETQYF. CDR3 in DNA: TGTGCCAGCAGTCCGGCCAAGGACCAAGAGACCCAGTACTTC.

The rearrangement uses TRBV2 and TRBJ1-1, with unresolved D. Germline V gene sequence: CDR1 SNHLY, CDR2 FYNNEI. CDR3 length: 14 residues. V was cut by 3 bases and J by 8 bases, with 16 bases left in between. In DNA, the CDR3 is TGTGCCAGCAGTGAGGAGGGCGGAGGAACCGAAGCTTTCTTT. Protein sequence: CASSEEGGGTEAFF.

On this clonotype itself: Relative to the germline gene, one junction end is altered; a read error may explain this. The rearrangement joins TRBV20-1 to TRBJ1-1; 7 positions match TRBD1. Germline lookup yields CDR1 DFQATT and CDR2 SNEGSKA (reference sequence). CDR3 size: 17 residues. The CDR3, as DNA: TGCAGTGCTAGAGAATTGGTACAGGGGTTCATGAACACTGAAGCTTTGTTT. Protein: CSARELVQGFMNTEALF.

This clonotype was counted ten times or more. V gene TRBV11-2 combines with J gene TRBJ2-5; tentative D call: TRBD2 (6 bases). CDR3 size: 17 residues. Germline V lookup: CDR1 SGHAT, CDR2 FQNNGV. The ends were cut back, 5 bases at V and 1 base at J, with 20 bases in the middle. The CDR3 sequence is CASSPPHGRTVQETQYF. As DNA, the CDR3 is TGTGCCAGCAGCCCACCGCATGGGAGGACGGTCCAAGAGACCCAGTACTTC.

A remark on this clonotype: Relative to the germline gene, one junction end is altered; a read error may explain this. V gene TRBV19 combines with J gene TRBJ2-3; 7 bases are a match to TRBD2. The CDR3 length is 12 residues. Germline CDR1 LNHDA, CDR2 SQIVND (reference sequence). For the CDR3, the DNA is TGTGCCAATACCCCTCCCGAGCGGGGACCCCTTTTT. Translation: CANTPPERGPLF.

This sequence joins TRBV12-3 or TRBV12-4 and TRBJ2-7, with D tentatively TRBD1 (5 bases). Trimming shortened V by 7 bases and J by 1 base, and 11 bases separated the two germline ends. The CDR3 is 13 amino acids. The CDR3 sequence: CASTPTVSYEQYF. In DNA, the CDR3 is TGTGCCAGCACCCCGACAGTGTCCTACGAGCAGTACTTC.

This clonotype showed up many times. The chain uses TRBV7-2 and TRBJ2-5, with TRBD2 identical over 8 bases. Germline CDR1 is SGHTA and CDR2 is FQGNSA. This CDR3 has 14 residues. V shed 5 bases and J 5 bases; nucleotides not matched to a gene: 7. The CDR3 DNA is TGTGCCAGCAGCCCAGGACTAGCTAAGGAGACCCAGTACTTC. This gives the protein CASSPGLAKETQYF.

This clonotype was seen ten or more times. The rearrangement links TRBV20-1 to TRBJ1-5; D remains unclear. The length of the CDR3 is 15 residues. Per germline, CDR1 DFQATT and CDR2 SNEGSKA (reference sequence). Trimming stripped 0 bases from V and 0 bases from J, with 9 bases between. CDR3 in amino acids: CSARDQAASNQPQHF. The CDR3 DNA reads TGCAGTGCTAGAGATCAGGCCGCTAGCAATCAGCCCCAGCATTTT.

This clonotype was detected only a few times. This chain joins TRBV27 and TRBJ1-5; 8 nucleotides line up with TRBD1. This CDR3 spans 15 amino acids. Germline V CDR1 and CDR2: MNHEY, SMNVEV (reference sequence). The trim removed 5 bases at V and 0 bases at J, leaving 3 bases unmatched. The CDR3 nucleotides are TGTGCCAGCAGTCTCGGACAGGGTAGCAATCAGCCCCAGCATTTT. Protein: CASSLGQGSNQPQHF.

This chain links TRBV20-1 with TRBJ2-3; TRBD2 agrees at 12 bases. In germline, CDR1 is DFQATT, CDR2 SNEGSKA (reference sequence). J gave up 0 bases and V 5 bases, and 6 bases lay outside the gene matches. The CDR3 loop spans 16 amino acids. The CDR3 region is CSAPTSGSPSTDTQYF. CDR3 sequence (DNA): TGCAGTGCTCCGACTAGCGGGAGTCCTAGCACAGATACGCAGTATTTT.

As for this clonotype: The conserved phenylalanine or tryptophan normally closing the CDR3 is absent here, so this likely arose from a read error. This rearrangement joins TRBV12-3 or TRBV12-4 to TRBJ2-5; D is unclear. V lost 3 bases to trimming and J lost 5 bases, with 4 bases between them. The CDR3 is made up of 11 amino acids. CDR3 in DNA: TGTGCCAGCAGTTTTGGTGAGACCCAGTACGTC. Its translation is CASSFGETQYV.

The chain recombines TRBV20-1 with TRBJ1-2, with D uncertain. Germline-derived CDR1 and CDR2 are DFQATT and SNEGSKA (reference sequence). The CDR3 runs 13 residues. Trimming cost V 5 bases and J 5 bases, with 15 bases left between them. In nucleotides, the CDR3 is TGCAGTGCTGCACACGGAGGGCATTATGGCTACACCTTC. This translates into CSAAHGGHYGYTF.

This clonotype was counted ten times or more. The V gene is TRBV4-3, the J gene TRBJ2-2; D is uncertain. Deletions cut 0 bases from V and 9 bases from J, with 5 bases between. This CDR3 region has 12 residues. CDR1 is LGHNA and CDR2 is YSLEER in the germline V gene. The chain's CDR3 is CASSQDRRELFF. DNA of the CDR3: TGCGCCAGCAGCCAAGATCGGCGGGAGCTGTTTTTT.

The chain is built from TRBV6-1 and TRBJ2-1; TRBD2 might be the D (5 bases). Germline V gene data show CDR1 as MNHNS and CDR2 as SASEGT. The V and J ends lost 6 bases and 9 bases respectively, with 12 bases between them. The CDR3 spans 12 residues. CDR3 sequence (DNA): TGTGCCAGCAGCCCGGGGAACAGTGAGCAGTTCTTC. This translates into CASSPGNSEQFF.

In its sample, this clonotype was seen a few times. The rearrangement uses TRBV18 and TRBJ2-1; 8 nucleotides align to TRBD2. The germline gives CDR1 KGHSH, CDR2 LQKENI. Trimming took 1 base from V and 4 from J; bases not matched to a gene: 6. The CDR3 contains 16 residues. CDR3 in amino acids: CASSPRSGRKYNEQFF. The CDR3 bases are TGTGCCAGCTCACCACGCAGCGGGAGAAAATACAATGAGCAGTTCTTC.

This chain connects TRBV6-2 or TRBV6-3 to TRBJ2-2, with D perhaps TRBD1 (6 bases). The CDR3 length is 13 residues. CDR1 is MNHEY, CDR2 SVGEGT, per germline. V was cut by 1 base and J by 8 bases, with 8 bases left in between. The DNA of the CDR3 is TGTGCCAGCAGTTACTTACAGGGAGGGGAGCTGTTTTTT. Its protein product is CASSYLQGGELFF.

The V gene is TRBV3-1, the J gene TRBJ1-1; TRBD1 matches 7 bases. Per the germline V gene, CDR1 is LGHDT and CDR2 is YNNKEL (reference sequence). The CDR3 spans 13 residues. The trim removed 5 bases at V and 6 bases at J, leaving 6 bases unmatched. CDR3 coding DNA: TGTGCCAGCAGCTCACAGGGGTTTGCTGAAGCTTTCTTT. It encodes CASSSQGFAEAFF.

This clonotype was found many times. V gene TRBV7-9 combines with J gene TRBJ2-7; D possibly corresponds to TRBD2 (6 bases). Germline V CDR1 and CDR2: SEHNR, FQNEAQ (reference sequence). CDR3 size: 13 residues. The V end lost 2 bases, the J end lost 5 bases, and 10 bases lay between the germline ends. DNA for the CDR3: TGTGCCAGCAGCTTATCGGGAGAGGACGAGCAGTACTTC. It translates to CASSLSGEDEQYF.

V and J are TRBV6-1 and TRBJ1-1; D ambiguous. There are 13 residues in the CDR3. CDR1 is MNHNS and CDR2 is SASEGT in the germline V gene. Trimming removed 5 bases at V and 10 bases at J, with 17 bases between. Here the CDR3 reads CASSFPGFLAAFF. The CDR3 region has the DNA TGTGCCAGCAGTTTTCCCGGATTTCTCGCAGCTTTCTTT.